Presented here are 30 T cell receptor beta chains from one specimen sequenced in a study of blood T cell repertoires in COVID-19. Method: immunoSEQ multiplex PCR; TCRdb's copy keeps in-frame clones and lacks some. The table has more than 65,000 clones, 65% to 80% seen once. Sequenced: peripheral blood. These receptors originate from a woman of 80 years or more with active or convalescent COVID-19.

The chain carries TRBV4-3 and TRBJ2-1; 8 nucleotides match TRBD2. CDR3 length equals 16 residues. V dropped 2 bases and J dropped 5; count of bases not matched to a gene: 8. Per the germline V gene, CDR1 is LGHNA and CDR2 is YSLEER. CDR3 in amino acids: CASSQTPGLDHNEQFF. The CDR3 DNA sequence: TGCGCCAGCAGCCAAACTCCGGGACTAGACCACAATGAGCAGTTCTTC.

The J gene is TRBJ1-2, the V gene TRBV6-6; D is unresolved. The V end was cut by 4 bases, the J end by 7 bases, with 19 bases between. CDR1 and CDR2 from the germline V gene are MNHNY and SVGAGI (reference sequence). This CDR3 contains 15 residues. Here the CDR3 DNA reads TGTGCCAGCAGTTCCAACCAGGAGGGCGGGAGTGGCTACACCTTC. Residues: CASSSNQEGGSGYTF.

The chain carries TRBV5-4 and TRBJ2-5, with a weak D call TRBD1 (5 bases). V was cut by 0 bases and J by 2 bases, with 14 bases left in between. Per germline, CDR1 SGHNT and CDR2 YYREEE (reference sequence). This CDR3 has 16 residues. In DNA form, the CDR3 reads TGTGCCAGCAGCTTGGCCGACAGCGTGGGGCAAGAGACCCAGTACTTC. This translates into CASSLADSVGQETQYF. The full variable domain, completed using reference TRBV5-4 and TRBJ2-5, is ETGVTQSPTHLIKTRGQQVTLRCSSQSGHNTVSWYQQALGQGPQFIFQYYREEENGRGNFPPRFSGLQFPNYSSELNVNALELDDSALYLCASSLADSVGQETQYFGPGTRLLVL.

The chain employs TRBV2 and TRBJ1-2; 7 bases are shared with TRBD1. CDR3 size: 14 residues. J was trimmed by 4 bases and V by 0 bases; bases with no gene match: 2. Germline V gene sequence: CDR1 SNHLY, CDR2 FYNNEI. CDR3 in DNA: TGTGCCAGCAGTGAAGCTCGGACAGGCTATGGCTACACCTTC. It encodes CASSEARTGYGYTF.

The V gene is TRBV4-1, the J gene TRBJ2-7; TRBD1 matches 9 bases. From germline, CDR1 is MGHRA and CDR2 YSYEKL. The V segment lost 4 bases and the J segment 7 bases; nucleotides outside the gene matches: 11. CDR3 size: 15 residues. CDR3 region: CASSRPGQGFGEQYF. CDR3 DNA: TGCGCCAGCAGCCGTCCGGGACAGGGATTTGGAGAGCAGTACTTC.

This clone occurred once. This rearrangement joins TRBV28 to TRBJ2-7; 9 bases agree with TRBD1. CDR3 length: 14 residues. V was pared by 6 bases and J by 5 bases, with 8 bases of the junction left unmatched. CDR1 is MDHEN and CDR2 is SYDVKM in the germline V gene. The CDR3 region has the DNA TGTGCCAGCAGCGCCGGGACAGGGTTTAACGAGCAGTACTTC. Translation: CASSAGTGFNEQYF. Full variable domain (remainder filled in from reference TRBV28 and TRBJ2-7): DVKVTQSSRYLVKRTGEKVFLECVQDMDHENMFWYRQDPGLGLRLIYFSYDVKMKEKGDIPEGYSVSREKKERFSLILESASTNQTSMYLCASSAGTGFNEQYFGPGTRLTVT.

The chain is built from TRBV10-2 and TRBJ2-7, with a tentative D call TRBD1 (6 bases). V lost 5 bases and J lost 2, with 19 bases in between. CDR3 length: 16 residues. Germline-derived CDR1 and CDR2 are WSHSY and SAAADI. CDR3 nucleotides: TGCGCCAGCAGTTCGCTCGCAGGGGCAAACCCCTACGAGCAGTACTTC. Translated: CASSSLAGANPYEQYF.

The chain links TRBV6-5 to TRBJ1-2, with TRBD1 matching over 11 bases. CDR1 is MNHEY and CDR2 is SVGAGI in the germline V gene. Trimming cost V 4 bases and J 7 bases; bases outside gene matches: 8. CDR3 length: 15 residues. The chain's CDR3 is CASSSGQGVVAGYTF. In nucleotides, the CDR3 is TGTGCCAGCAGTTCGGGACAGGGGGTTGTTGCTGGCTACACCTTC.

V is TRBV4-1 and J is TRBJ1-1, with unresolved D. Germline CDR1 MGHRA, CDR2 YSYEKL. Trimming took 0 bases from V and 10 from J, leaving 15 bases between them. The CDR3 covers 14 residues. The DNA of the CDR3 is TGCGCCAGCAGCCAAGAGTCGGGATGGGTTGGAGCTTTCTTT. Its translation is CASSQESGWVGAFF.

The sample holds a few counts of this clone. The V call is TRBV6-5, the J call TRBJ1-5, with a tentative D call TRBD1 (5 bases). This CDR3 has 14 residues. CDR1 and CDR2 from the germline V gene are MNHEY and SVGAGI. V was shortened by 6 bases and J by 6 bases, with 15 bases between the two germline ends. The CDR3 sequence is CASSTVKGAQPQHF. CDR3 nucleotide sequence: TGTGCCAGCAGCACCGTTAAAGGGGCTCAGCCCCAGCATTTT.

The chain employs TRBV5-6 and TRBJ1-1; D is perhaps TRBD1 (6 bases). Germline CDR1 and CDR2: SGHDT and YYEEEE. Trimming left V 1 base short and J 7 bases short, with 20 bases between. The CDR3 consists of 16 residues. The CDR3 spells CASSLNRVVVYGEAFF. The CDR3 nucleotides read TGTGCCAGCAGCTTGAACAGGGTAGTAGTTTATGGTGAAGCTTTCTTT.

The chain carries TRBV7-2 and TRBJ2-7; TRBD1 aligns across 11 bases. The CDR3 contains 14 residues. Trimming took 6 bases from V and 0 from J; bases not matched to a gene: 1. The germline V gene encodes CDR1 SGHTA and CDR2 FQGNSA. CDR3 sequence: CASRGQGGSYEQYF. Written as DNA, the CDR3 is TGTGCCAGCAGGGGACAGGGGGGCTCCTACGAGCAGTACTTC.

This clone was observed a few times. V gene TRBV11-1 combines with J gene TRBJ2-7, with D uncertain. There are 14 residues in the CDR3. The V end was cut by 10 bases, the J end by 5 bases, with 21 bases between. The germline V gene encodes CDR1 SGHAT and CDR2 FQDESV (reference sequence). The CDR3 DNA is TGTGCCACCTCCTCCAGAGGCAAACCGGACGAGCAGTACTTC. It translates to CATSSRGKPDEQYF.

V is TRBV9 and J is TRBJ2-3, with 15 bases aligning to TRBD2. Germline lookup yields CDR1 SGDLS and CDR2 YYNGEE. V trimming: 0 bases; J trimming: 8 bases; junction bases outside the gene matches: 16. This CDR3 spans 20 amino acids. CDR3 nucleotide sequence: TGTGCCAGCAGCGTAGGAGTGGGACTAGCGGGGGGCTCCCACTTTAGTACGCAGTATTTT. It yields the protein CASSVGVGLAGGSHFSTQYF.

The chain employs TRBV7-9 and TRBJ2-7, with TRBD2 matching over 8 bases. V trimming: 2 bases; J trimming: 3 bases; junction bases outside the gene matches: 9. CDR1 and CDR2 (germline): SEHNR, FQNEAQ (reference sequence). This CDR3 contains 16 residues. The CDR3 nucleotides read TGTGCCAGCAGCTTAAATCCCGGGGGGGCCGACTACGAGCAGTACTTC. Protein: CASSLNPGGADYEQYF. Filled out from reference TRBV7-9 and TRBJ2-7, the complete variable domain reads DTGVSQNPRHKITKRGQNVTFRCDPISEHNRLYWYRQTLGQGPEFLTYFQNEAQLEKSRLLSDRFSAERPKGSFSTLEIQRTEQGDSAMYLCASSLNPGGADYEQYFGPGTRLTVT.

The chain couples TRBV5-5 to TRBJ1-4; 9 bases align to TRBD1. CDR3 size: 14 residues. The junction had 1 base not matched to a gene; V was cut back by 4 bases and J by 3 bases. The germline CDR1 and CDR2 sequences are SGHKS and YYEKEE (reference sequence). The CDR3 nucleotides read TGTGCCAGCAGCGGACAGGGGTCTAATGAAAAACTGTTTTTT. Translation gives CASSGQGSNEKLFF.

The J gene is TRBJ2-3, the V gene TRBV11-2; TRBD2 is a possible D gene (5 bases). Trimming removed 2 bases at V and 2 bases at J, with 17 bases between. From germline, CDR1 is SGHAT and CDR2 FQNNGV. The CDR3 consists of 17 residues. Here the CDR3 reads CASSLRSRAGLTDTQYF. The CDR3 DNA reads as TGTGCCAGCAGCTTAAGGTCGAGGGCAGGACTCACAGATACGCAGTATTTT. The full variable domain, in which reference TRBV11-2 and TRBJ2-3 provide the parts outside the CDR3, is EAGVAQSPRYKIIEKRQSVAFWCNPISGHATLYWYQQILGQGPKLLIQFQNNGVVDDSQLPKDRFSAERLKGVDSTLKIQPAKLEDSAVYLCASSLRSRAGLTDTQYFGPGTRLTVL.

Only a few counts were recorded for this clone. The chain links TRBV19 to TRBJ1-6, with a weak D call TRBD1 (5 bases). Germline loops: CDR1 LNHDA, CDR2 SQIVND (reference sequence). The V end lost 3 bases, the J end lost 7 bases, and 13 bases lay between the germline ends. The CDR3 loop spans 15 amino acids. CDR3 region: CASSMGGPTNSPLHF. CDR3 DNA: TGTGCCAGTAGTATGGGGGGACCGACGAATTCACCCCTCCACTTT.

The chain employs TRBV7-9 and TRBJ2-2; D possibly corresponds to TRBD1 (5 bases). V lost 6 bases to trimming and J lost 9 bases, with 11 bases between them. Germline loops: CDR1 SEHNR, CDR2 FQNEAQ (reference sequence). The CDR3 is 12 amino acids. CDR3 region: CASRQKDRELFF. CDR3 nucleotides: TGTGCCAGCAGACAGAAGGACAGGGAGCTGTTTTTT.

This chain connects TRBV19 to TRBJ1-5; D is possibly TRBD1 (6 bases). The CDR3 contains 15 residues. V was clipped by 3 bases and J by 1 base, with 10 bases between them. The germline V gene has CDR1 LNHDA and CDR2 SQIVND (reference sequence). The CDR3 is CASSITGTSNQPQHF. The CDR3 DNA reads TGTGCCAGTAGTATCACAGGGACGAGCAATCAGCCCCAGCATTTT.

The gene calls are TRBV11-3 and TRBJ2-2, with TRBD1 identical over 9 bases. The CDR3 sequence is 15 residues long. J lost 5 bases, V lost 5 bases, and 6 bases had no gene match. Germline V gives CDR1 SGHNT, CDR2 YENEEA. The chain's CDR3 is CASSPGTGKTGELFF. The DNA of the CDR3 is TGTGCCAGCAGCCCAGGGACAGGGAAGACCGGGGAGCTGTTTTTT.

J is TRBJ1-4 and V is TRBV7-2; D might be TRBD1 (5 bases). The germline V gene encodes CDR1 SGHTA and CDR2 FQGNSA. The germline V and J ends were trimmed by 0 bases and 1 base, with 9 bases remaining between them. There are 16 residues in the CDR3. The CDR3 DNA reads TGTGCCAGCAGCTTAGCGTCGGGGGGAACTAATGAAAAACTGTTTTTT. Translating gives CASSLASGGTNEKLFF.

This rearrangement joins TRBV4-3 to TRBJ1-1; D uncertain. Per the germline V gene, CDR1 is LGHNA and CDR2 is YSLEER. CDR3 length: 13 residues. The V end was cut by 0 bases, the J end by 2 bases, with 4 bases between. The CDR3 sequence is CASSQDYNTEAFF. CDR3 bases: TGCGCCAGCAGCCAAGATTATAACACTGAAGCTTTCTTT.

This rearrangement joins TRBV6-5 to TRBJ2-1; TRBD1 might be the D (6 bases). V was trimmed by 2 bases and J by 7 bases, leaving 6 bases between them. CDR1 MNHEY and CDR2 SVGAGI come from the germline V gene. CDR3 length: 12 amino acids. For the CDR3, the DNA is TGTGCCAGCAGTTACAGGGGGAATGAGCAGTTCTTC. Protein product: CASSYRGNEQFF.

The V gene is TRBV21-1, the J gene TRBJ2-5; the table's D call, TRBD2, has no DNA check behind it. TRBV21-1 is marked as a pseudogene. This CDR3 region has 14 residues. The CDR3, as DNA: TGTGCCAGCAGCGAAAAGCGGGGGCAAGAGACCCAGTACTTC. It encodes CASSEKRGQETQYF.

CDR3: CASSDDRAVYGYTF. CDR3 nucleotide sequence: TGTGCCAGCTCGGACGACAGGGCTGTCTATGGCTACACCTTC. V is TRBV5-4 and J is TRBJ1-2; 7 nucleotides agree with TRBD1. V dropped 7 bases and J dropped 4; count of bases not matched to a gene: 10. This CDR3 is built from 14 residues. Germline-derived CDR1 and CDR2 are SGHNT and YYREEE (reference sequence).

A few counts support this clone. The rearrangement links TRBV6-2 or TRBV6-3 to TRBJ1-5; D is ambiguous. V was clipped by 4 bases and J by 7 bases, with 11 bases between them. This CDR3 has 13 residues. CDR1 MNHEY and CDR2 SVGEGT come from the germline V gene. The CDR3 reads CASSSGGSQPQHF. The CDR3 region has the DNA TGTGCCAGCAGTTCCGGAGGGAGCCAGCCCCAGCATTTT.

The table lists this clone with a few counts. The chain employs TRBV4-1 and TRBJ1-6; TRBD1 aligns across 7 bases. V shed 2 bases and J 9 bases; nucleotides not matched to a gene: 7. Germline V gene sequence: CDR1 MGHRA, CDR2 YSYEKL. This CDR3 is 15 amino acids long. The CDR3 DNA sequence: TGCGCCAGCAGCCAACAGGAAGGGACAGCTTCACCCCTCCACTTT. Translated: CASSQQEGTASPLHF.

V usage is TRBV2 and J usage is TRBJ1-2; 8 nucleotides align to TRBD1. After removal of 6 bases from V and 4 bases from J, the junction contained 7 bases not matched to a gene. The CDR3 has 14 residues. The germline V gene encodes CDR1 SNHLY and CDR2 FYNNEI. The CDR3 reads CASRRTGLSYGYTF. Here the CDR3 DNA reads TGTGCCAGCAGGCGGACAGGGCTGAGCTATGGCTACACCTTC.

The chain is built from TRBV11-2 and TRBJ2-1; D perhaps matches TRBD2 (5 bases). The V end was cut by 0 bases, the J end by 8 bases, with 29 bases between. This CDR3 is built from 20 residues. Germline-derived CDR1 and CDR2 are SGHAT and FQNNGV. This CDR3 reads CASSLDLGLAKTLLQHEQFF. In DNA form, the CDR3 reads TGTGCCAGCAGCTTAGATTTGGGTCTAGCAAAAACCCTCCTACAGCATGAGCAGTTCTTC.